The 15 T cell receptor beta chains below come from one sample, sequenced in a study of cytomegalovirus exposure and HLA in healthy donors. The PCR contained 60 Vbeta and 13 Jbeta primers. Using immunoSEQ multiplex PCR, the repertoire was profiled, and TCRdb retains in-frame clones only, with some absent. This sample has about 130,000 clones, with 76% found just once. The specimen sequenced was PBMCs. Receptor source: a female donor in good health and CMV-seropositive.

This chain joins TRBV5-1 and TRBJ2-7, with a possible D match to TRBD2 (6 bases). The CDR3 is 15 amino acids. Trimming stripped 0 bases from V and 2 bases from J, with 12 bases between. Germline CDR1 SGHRS, CDR2 YFSETQ. The CDR3 DNA follows: TGCGCCAGCAGCTTGGGACTAGGGGTCACCTACGAGCAGTACTTC. This encodes CASSLGLGVTYEQYF.

The V call is TRBV27, the J call TRBJ2-1; D possibly corresponds to TRBD2 (5 bases). Trimming took off 2 bases at V and 2 bases at J, with 10 bases between the two ends. Germline loops: CDR1 MNHEY, CDR2 SMNVEV (reference sequence). The CDR3 covers 15 residues. CDR3 bases: TGTGCCAGCAGTTTACACTCCGGGGCCTACAATGAGCAGTTCTTC. It is translated as CASSLHSGAYNEQFF.

In its sample, this clone was seen once. The chain joins TRBV4-2 to TRBJ2-5; 9 bases match TRBD2. V lost 1 base, J lost 5 bases, and 8 bases stayed unmatched. There are 16 residues in the CDR3. Germline V gene sequence: CDR1 LGHNA, CDR2 YNFKEQ. CDR3: CASSQALGGGAETQYF. The CDR3 DNA sequence: TGTGCCAGCAGCCAAGCCCTAGGCGGGGGGGCCGAGACCCAGTACTTC.

This clone was picked up a small number of times. CDR3 coding DNA: TGTGCCAGCAGCCCTTCTAGCGGGCGGAACACCGGGGAGCTGTTTTTT. Translated, it gives CASSPSSGRNTGELFF. This chain joins TRBV7-7 and TRBJ2-2; 8 nucleotides line up with TRBD2. V lost 5 bases to trimming and J lost 1 base; unmatched junction nucleotides: 6. CDR3 length: 16 amino acids. The germline CDR1 and CDR2 sequences are SSHAT and FNYEAQ (reference sequence).

The chain carries TRBV10-3 and TRBJ2-7; no firm D call. CDR3 length: 14 residues. Looked up from germline, CDR1 is ENHRY and CDR2 is SYGVKD. V gave up 2 bases and J gave up 3 bases, with 11 bases separating them. CDR3 residues: CAISESPRGYEQYF. CDR3 sequence (DNA): TGTGCCATCAGTGAGAGTCCAAGAGGCTACGAGCAGTACTTC.

The chain employs TRBV28 and TRBJ2-7; D possibly corresponds to TRBD2 (7 bases). The CDR3 covers 14 residues. CDR1 MDHEN and CDR2 SYDVKM come from the germline V gene. Trimming stripped 2 bases from V and 9 bases from J, with 17 bases between. The CDR3, as DNA: TGTGCCAGCAGTTTAGTACAGGCGGGGGCCGGGCAGTACTTC. Its protein is CASSLVQAGAGQYF.

The V call is TRBV21-1, the J call TRBJ1-1; TRBD1, as called in the table, went unchecked against the DNA. TRBV21-1 is a documented pseudogene. This CDR3 has 14 amino acids. The CDR3 coding sequence is TGTGCCAGCAGCAAATGGGGGCTAAGGACTGAAGCTTTCTTT. Its translation is CASSKWGLRTEAFF.

This chain joins TRBV12-5 and TRBJ2-7, with 14 bases identical to TRBD2. This CDR3 region has 20 residues. Losses at the gene ends were 2 bases for V and 3 bases for J; bases not matched to a gene: 15. Germline values: CDR1 LGHNT, CDR2 FRNRAP. The CDR3 DNA sequence: TGTGCTAGTGGTTTGACCGATTGGGGGACTAGCGGGAGCACGGTCTACGAGCAGTACTTC. It yields the protein CASGLTDWGTSGSTVYEQYF.

The chain carries TRBV27 and TRBJ2-1; D possibly corresponds to TRBD2 (5 bases). The V gene's germline CDR1 is MNHEY and CDR2 SMNVEV (reference sequence). The CDR3 runs to 13 residues. The V end lost 4 bases, the J end lost 3 bases, and 7 bases lay between the germline ends. In nucleotides, the CDR3 is TGTGCCAGCAGTTCTACTAGCTACAATGAGCAGTTCTTC. This codes for CASSSTSYNEQFF.

The chain links TRBV7-9 to TRBJ1-3; 8 nucleotides match TRBD1. V shed 2 bases, J shed 0 bases, and the junction held 6 bases outside the gene matches. Looked up from germline, CDR1 is SEHNR and CDR2 is FQNEAQ (reference sequence). The CDR3 is 17 residues long. The CDR3 loop is CASSLWTGLHSGNTIYF. CDR3 coding DNA: TGTGCCAGCAGCTTATGGACAGGGCTCCACTCTGGAAACACCATATATTTT.

This chain connects TRBV19 to TRBJ1-4; TRBD1 matches at 8 bases. J gave up 2 bases and V 11 bases, and 7 bases lay outside the gene matches. Germline V gene data show CDR1 as LNHDA and CDR2 as SQIVND (reference sequence). This CDR3 contains 14 residues. CDR3 coding DNA: TGTGCCGTCCAGGGGGCATCGACTAATGAAAAACTGTTTTTT. This translates into CAVQGASTNEKLFF.

Here the CDR3 DNA reads TGTGCCAGCAGATTAACAGGGGGCAACACTGAAGCTTTCTTT. This encodes CASRLTGGNTEAFF. This chain uses TRBV6-5 with TRBJ1-1, with 9 bases matching TRBD1. This CDR3 region has 14 residues. The V gene end was trimmed by 6 bases and the J gene end by 2 bases; junction bases not matched to a gene: 4. Looked up from germline, CDR1 is MNHEY and CDR2 is SVGAGI.

The chain employs TRBV4-1 and TRBJ2-5; 12 bases match TRBD2. Germline assignment: CDR1 MGHRA and CDR2 YSYEKL. V shed 4 bases, J shed 2 bases, and the junction held 2 bases outside the gene matches. The CDR3 totals 15 residues. In DNA form, the CDR3 reads TGCGCCAGCAGCCCCGGACTAGCGGGACAAGAGACCCAGTACTTC. Its protein is CASSPGLAGQETQYF.

The chain joins TRBV7-9 to TRBJ2-1, with D possibly TRBD1 on 9 matching bases. V dropped 3 bases and J dropped 6 bases, with 21 bases sitting between them. The CDR3 spans 17 residues. The germline CDR1 and CDR2 sequences are SEHNR and FQNEAQ (reference sequence). CDR3 bases: TGTGCCAGCAGCTTCCCGGGGGGGGACAGGGTCGGCAATGAGCAGTTCTTC. Translation: CASSFPGGDRVGNEQFF.

V usage is TRBV5-5 and J usage is TRBJ2-5; the D is unclear. The J call may be mistaken, given a closer DNA end match to TRBJ2-7. From germline, CDR1 is SGHKS and CDR2 YYEKEE (reference sequence). The CDR3 contains 14 residues. CDR3 sequence reads: CASSLGTVDHEQYF. The CDR3 DNA is TGTGCCAGCAGCTTGGGAACAGTCGACCACGAGCAGTACTTC.